This T cell receptor (beta chain) emerged from a study of Graves' ophthalmopathy and Graves' hyperthyroidism. Study-level points and caveats: Blood was where most expanded thyroid clonotypes above 0.001 frequency also turned up.

This clonotype was recorded at least ten times. Its antigen is unknown. CDR3 regions of TCR beta were amplified from RNA transcripts. In the first round, RT-PCR was carried out with HTBI primers, and a multiplex PCR formed the second round. TCRdb recomputed calls from the multiplex PCR reads with MiXCR, one row per CDR3 protein. This table holds around 340,000 distinct CDR3 sequences, about 17% found once. Germline CDR1 LNHNV, CDR2 YYDKDF (reference sequence). The germline V and J ends were trimmed by 2 bases and 9 bases, with 17 bases remaining between them. This CDR3 contains 15 residues. The material sequenced was peripheral blood. This sequence joins TRBV15 and TRBJ1-5; D is perhaps TRBD1 (6 bases). The sequence came from an adult man with Graves' ophthalmopathy. CDR3 residues: CATSRTRGAALPQHF. In nucleotides, the CDR3 is TGTGCCACCAGCAGAACCCGGGGGGCGGCCTTGCCCCAGCATTTT.